The entry below gives a single T cell receptor (beta chain) sequence along with its context. What it binds is not known. The CDR3 runs 13 residues. In germline, CDR1 is MNHEY, CDR2 SVGAGI. The entry originates in a study of T cells expressing NK-cell markers. Study in general: Seropositivity for HCMV was found in most of the eight sequenced donors, with one seronegative.

General observations from the study: In four donors, these clonotypes also led the CD3+CD56-NKG2C+ fraction.

TCRdb re-called the 5' RACE reads and shows each CDR3 protein once, DNA omitted. This sample's clone table lists about half a million distinct CDR3 sequences. The specimen was blood T cells: a sorted CD56 or NKG2C T cell subset, CD4+ or CD8+ T cells, or bulk PBMC T cells (not recorded which). The chain couples TRBV6-5 to TRBJ2-3. This receptor was obtained from a woman in her forties or fifties in good health. CDR3 sequence reads: CASSYSYGDTQYF.